This T cell receptor (beta chain) stems from a study of cytomegalovirus exposure and HLA in healthy donors. Study-level findings and limits: Through in vitro validation, three CMV-associated chains were shown to be specific for CMV antigens. According to a later analysis, donors in an Asian-associated ancestry cluster reportedly had fewer N-insertions than the roughly 720-donor mean. Later examination showed HLA-associated TCR beta chains had greater clonal expansion than equally common others.

Worth noting for this clone: The antigen remains unidentified.

The PCR made use of 60 Vbeta and 13 Jbeta primers. As originally analysed: Later, 80 million or so unique TCR beta chains were counted in an analysis, and roughly 11 million of them were shared. The protocol was immunoSEQ multiplex PCR, while the TCRdb copy is restricted to in-frame clones and leaves out a portion. V and J calls and clone size are copied from that table; D and trimming were computed from the DNA. The sample has roughly 190,000 clones, 75% to 85% seen once. Sample: PBMCs. This TCR was recovered from a woman in her 50s in good health and CMV-seronegative.

CDR3 DNA sequence: TGTGCCAGCAGCTTAGTGACAGTCTACGAGCAGTACTTC. Residues: CASSLVTVYEQYF. The chain joins TRBV7-9 to TRBJ2-7, with a possible D match to TRBD1 (5 bases). In germline, CDR1 is SEHNR, CDR2 FQNEAQ (reference sequence). The length of the CDR3 is 13 residues. The V and J ends lost 1 base and 3 bases respectively, with 7 bases between them.